Below, 24 T cell receptor beta chains from the same sample are listed, as sequenced in a study of shared clonotypes between healthy human individuals. The protocol was immunoSEQ multiplex PCR, while the TCRdb copy is restricted to in-frame clones and leaves out a portion. The sample has roughly 2.4 million clones, more than 90% seen once. Sequenced input: naive CD4+ T cells sorted from blood. Stated subset: CD45RA+ positively selected. Receptors were obtained from a man aged 18 to 29 in good health.

The rearrangement links TRBV5-1 to TRBJ2-3; 10 bases agree with TRBD2. This CDR3 spans 16 amino acids. J was trimmed by 3 bases and V by 4 bases; bases with no gene match: 8. CDR1 and CDR2 (germline): SGHRS, YFSETQ. CDR3 DNA: TGCGCCAGCAGCGTAAACCCTAGCGGGAGTACAGATACGCAGTATTTT. The encoded protein is CASSVNPSGSTDTQYF. Full variable domain (rest looked up from reference TRBV5-1 and TRBJ2-3): KAGVTQTPRYLIKTRGQQVTLSCSPISGHRSVSWYQQTPGQGLQFLFEYFSETQRNKGNFPGRFSGRQFSNSRSEMNVSTLELGDSALYLCASSVNPSGSTDTQYFGPGTRLTVL.

The chain has TRBV7-2 and TRBJ2-4; either TRBD1 or TRBD2 may fit D (7 bases each). Germline values: CDR1 SGHTA, CDR2 FQGNSA. V was pared by 6 bases and J by 4 bases, with 16 bases between. This CDR3 has 15 residues. The CDR3 protein is CASRTGRATKNIQYF. For the CDR3, the DNA is TGTGCCAGCAGGACAGGGAGGGCTACAAAAAACATTCAGTACTTC.

The chain is built from TRBV7-2 and TRBJ2-1; 8 nucleotides agree with TRBD2. Per the germline V gene, CDR1 is SGHTA and CDR2 is FQGNSA. With V trimmed by 5 bases and J by 1 base, 7 bases remained unmatched. This CDR3 contains 16 residues. The CDR3 loop is CASSKLAGFSYNEQFF. In DNA, the CDR3 is TGTGCCAGCAGCAAATTAGCGGGATTTTCCTACAATGAGCAGTTCTTC.

V gene TRBV10-3 combines with J gene TRBJ2-3, with 8 bases matching TRBD2. The CDR3 runs to 19 residues. V was pared by 3 bases and J by 1 base, with 15 bases of the junction left unmatched. Germline values: CDR1 ENHRY, CDR2 SYGVKD. Here the CDR3 reads CAISDPRHGGGQGTDTQYF. In DNA form, the CDR3 reads TGTGCCATCAGTGACCCTAGACATGGCGGGGGGCAGGGCACAGATACGCAGTATTTT.

This chain uses TRBV5-4 with TRBJ2-1, with D hard to call. The germline CDR1 and CDR2 sequences are SGHNT and YYREEE (reference sequence). The CDR3 length is 14 residues. V lost 9 bases and J 7 bases, leaving 20 bases between the germline ends. The DNA of the CDR3 is TGTGCCATTAGACGGCTAAACAAATCGAATGAGCAGTTCTTC. Residues: CAIRRLNKSNEQFF.

The genes are TRBV29-1 and TRBJ1-3, with D possibly matching TRBD1 (5 bases). The germline V and J ends were trimmed by 5 bases and 2 bases, with 10 bases remaining between them. The CDR3 contains 13 residues. Germline V gene sequence: CDR1 SQVTM, CDR2 ANQGSEA. CDR3 in DNA: TGCAGCGTTTGGGGGGAAACTGGAAACACCATATATTTT. This translates into CSVWGETGNTIYF. Full variable domain (rest looked up from reference TRBV29-1 and TRBJ1-3): SAVISQKPSRDICQRGTSLTIQCQVDSQVTMMFWYRQQPGQSLTLIATANQGSEATYESGFVIDKFPISRPNLTFSTLTVSNMSPEDSSIYLCSVWGETGNTIYFGEGSWLTVV.

Of note for this clone: Other DNA sequences from this sample encode an identical CDR3 as well. The rearrangement joins TRBV30 to TRBJ1-2; maybe TRBD1 (5 bases). V was clipped by 5 bases and J by 2 bases, with 9 bases between them. Germline V gene sequence: CDR1 GTSNPN, CDR2 SVGIG (reference sequence). There are 12 residues in the CDR3. This chain's CDR3 is CAWSGSNYGYTF. The DNA for the CDR3 is TGTGCCTGGTCAGGGTCAAACTATGGCTACACCTTC.

This sequence joins TRBV18 and TRBJ2-3, with 7 nucleotides matching TRBD1. V lost 1 base and J lost 6; bases outside the gene matches: 7. Germline V gives CDR1 KGHSH, CDR2 LQKENI. The CDR3 consists of 15 residues. The chain's CDR3 is CASSPQQGSSDTQYF. CDR3 bases: TGTGCCAGCTCACCACAACAGGGGAGTTCGGATACGCAGTATTTT.

The chain joins TRBV10-3 to TRBJ2-7, with 11 bases that match TRBD2. CDR1 and CDR2 from the germline V gene are ENHRY and SYGVKD. This CDR3 has 15 amino acids. V lost 6 bases and J lost 1; bases outside the gene matches: 5. The CDR3 region is CAISQGLAESYEQYF. As DNA, the CDR3 is TGTGCCATCAGCCAGGGACTAGCGGAGTCCTACGAGCAGTACTTC.

A word on this clone: Different DNA sequences within this sample yield the same CDR3. The chain's CDR3 is CASSVGPTSYEQYF. In nucleotides, the CDR3 is TGTGCCAGCAGCGTTGGGCCTACCAGCTACGAGCAGTACTTC. V and J are TRBV9 and TRBJ2-7, with no clear D. This CDR3 contains 14 residues. The germline V and J ends were trimmed by 2 bases and 3 bases, with 12 bases remaining between them. The germline CDR1 and CDR2 sequences are SGDLS and YYNGEE.

The rearrangement links TRBV28 to TRBJ2-5; no clear D. Deletions cut 3 bases from V and 5 bases from J, with 13 bases between. The CDR3 has 14 amino acids. Germline V gene data show CDR1 as MDHEN and CDR2 as SYDVKM. CDR3 residues: CASSFRPIRETQYF. As DNA, the CDR3 is TGTGCCAGCAGTTTCAGACCGATCCGGGAGACCCAGTACTTC.

V usage is TRBV5-1 and J usage is TRBJ2-2, with D perhaps TRBD1 or TRBD2 (5 bases each). Per the germline V gene, CDR1 is SGHRS and CDR2 is YFSETQ. The CDR3 length is 14 residues. V gave up 4 bases and J gave up 6 bases, with 13 bases separating them. CDR3: CASSPRGVAGELFF. For the CDR3, the DNA is TGCGCCAGCAGCCCAAGAGGGGTTGCCGGGGAGCTGTTTTTT.

The gene calls are TRBV30 and TRBJ1-1, with D possibly being TRBD1 (5 bases). The CDR3 length is 15 residues. Germline CDR1 reads GTSNPN; CDR2 reads SVGIG (reference sequence). V was cut by 0 bases and J by 5 bases, with 16 bases left in between. Written as DNA, the CDR3 is TGTGCCTGGAGTGTAAAGGGGCCCGGGGGGACTGAAGCTTTCTTT. Its protein product is CAWSVKGPGGTEAFF. The full variable domain, its missing parts supplied by reference TRBV30 and TRBJ1-1, is SQTIHQWPATLVQPVGSPLSLECTVEGTSNPNLYWYRQAAGRGLQLLFYSVGIGQISSEVPQNLSASRPQDRQFILSSKKLLLSDSGFYLCAWSVKGPGGTEAFFGQGTRLTVV.

This chain connects TRBV11-2 to TRBJ2-5; TRBD1 agrees at 8 bases. The CDR3 is 16 amino acids. J lost 5 bases, V lost 4 bases, and 12 bases had no gene match. Germline V gene data show CDR1 as SGHAT and CDR2 as FQNNGV. The CDR3 DNA follows: TGTGCCAGCAGCTCGGGAACCGGGACAGGCGGGGAGACCCAGTACTTC. This sequence encodes CASSSGTGTGGETQYF. The whole variable domain, filled in from reference TRBV11-2 and TRBJ2-5, reads EAGVAQSPRYKIIEKRQSVAFWCNPISGHATLYWYQQILGQGPKLLIQFQNNGVVDDSQLPKDRFSAERLKGVDSTLKIQPAKLEDSAVYLCASSSGTGTGGETQYFGPGTRLLVL.

CDR3 loop: CASSPRSFYEQYF. The DNA for the CDR3 is TGTGCCAGCAGCCCTCGCTCGTTTTACGAGCAGTACTTC. The chain links TRBV7-2 to TRBJ2-7; D remains ambiguous. This CDR3 region has 13 residues. V was trimmed by 5 bases and J by 4 bases, leaving 12 bases between them. Germline V lookup: CDR1 SGHTA, CDR2 FQGNSA.

This chain joins TRBV6-1 and TRBJ2-2; no firm D call. The CDR3 extends over 15 amino acids. Per germline, CDR1 MNHNS and CDR2 SASEGT. Trimming stripped 3 bases from V and 6 bases from J, with 14 bases between. The CDR3 region has the DNA TGTGCCAGCAGTGAGTTAGGCTCTGTCCCCGGGGAGCTGTTTTTT. This translates into CASSELGSVPGELFF.

The chain uses TRBV29-1 and TRBJ2-3, with 8 bases aligning to TRBD1. V was pared by 2 bases and J by 3 bases, with 7 bases of the junction left unmatched. The germline gives CDR1 SQVTM, CDR2 ANQGSEA. The CDR3 length is 15 residues. The CDR3 nucleotides read TGCAGCGTTGAACCAGACAGGGGTAAAACAGATACGCAGTATTTT. Translating it yields CSVEPDRGKTDTQYF.

This chain connects TRBV6-6 to TRBJ1-5; possibly TRBD1 for D (6 bases). The germline V gene encodes CDR1 MNHNY and CDR2 SVGAGI (reference sequence). This CDR3 contains 14 residues. V was clipped by 7 bases and J by 3 bases, with 13 bases between them. CDR3 nucleotide sequence: TGTGCCAGCACCATCGGGGGGCCCAATCAGCCCCAGCATTTT. It translates to CASTIGGPNQPQHF.

The CDR3 DNA reads as TGTGCCAGCAGTTTTAACGACAGACAGTACTACACCTTC. Translated: CASSFNDRQYYTF. The J gene is TRBJ1-2, the V gene TRBV27; D is possibly TRBD1 (5 bases). The CDR3 extends over 13 amino acids. CDR1 is MNHEY, CDR2 SMNVEV, per germline (reference sequence). The ends were cut back, 3 bases at V and 10 bases at J, with 15 bases in the middle.

CDR3 protein: CASSLGGAILSYNEQFF. In DNA form, the CDR3 reads TGTGCCAGCAGCCTGGGGGGGGCCATCCTCTCCTACAATGAGCAGTTCTTC. This chain joins TRBV28 and TRBJ2-1, with TRBD2 as a possible D gene (7 bases). Germline V gives CDR1 MDHEN, CDR2 SYDVKM. The CDR3 is 17 residues long. V lost 6 bases, J lost 0 bases, and 18 bases lay in between.

A word on this clone: The same CDR3 can be traced to other DNA sequences in this sample. This chain connects TRBV9 to TRBJ2-1; TRBD2 aligns across 11 bases. CDR3 length: 15 amino acids. Germline CDR1 reads SGDLS; CDR2 reads YYNGEE. V was pared by 4 bases and J by 4 bases, with 4 bases of the junction left unmatched. CDR3 region: CASSLTSGGYNEQFF. CDR3 nucleotide sequence: TGTGCCAGCAGCCTTACTAGCGGGGGATACAATGAGCAGTTCTTC.

About this clone itself: Other nucleotide sequences in the sample specify the same CDR3. The CDR3 reads CASSRTSGGAETQYF. DNA for the CDR3: TGTGCCAGCAGCAGGACTAGCGGGGGGGCGGAGACCCAGTACTTC. The V gene is TRBV5-4, the J gene TRBJ2-5, with 15 bases aligning to TRBD2. The CDR3 contains 15 residues. The V segment lost 4 bases and the J segment 5 bases; nucleotides outside the gene matches: 3. Per the germline V gene, CDR1 is SGHNT and CDR2 is YYREEE (reference sequence).

This CDR3 is CASSLVGDSYQPQHF. The CDR3 region has the DNA TGTGCCAGCAGCTTGGTAGGGGATTCTTATCAGCCCCAGCATTTT. The genes are TRBV5-5 and TRBJ1-5, with a tentative D call TRBD1 (5 bases). Germline values: CDR1 SGHKS, CDR2 YYEKEE (reference sequence). The CDR3 length is 15 residues. V was trimmed by 0 bases and J by 5 bases, leaving 12 bases between them.

The chain employs TRBV7-9 and TRBJ1-3; possibly TRBD1 for D (5 bases). Per the germline V gene, CDR1 is SEHNR and CDR2 is FQNEAQ (reference sequence). Trimming removed 0 bases from V and 8 bases from J, with 11 bases in between. The CDR3 spans 14 residues. CDR3 bases: TGTGCCAGCAGCTTAGCTGTCAGGGCGGACACCATATATTTT. Translating gives CASSLAVRADTIYF.